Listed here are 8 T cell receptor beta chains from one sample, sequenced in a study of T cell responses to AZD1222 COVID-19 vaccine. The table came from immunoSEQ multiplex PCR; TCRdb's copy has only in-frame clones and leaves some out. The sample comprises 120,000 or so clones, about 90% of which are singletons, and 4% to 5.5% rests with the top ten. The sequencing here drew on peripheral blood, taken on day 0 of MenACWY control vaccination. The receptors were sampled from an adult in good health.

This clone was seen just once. The DNA of the CDR3 is TGTGCCAGAGGGGCTATGGGGAAAGAGACCCAGTACTTC. It yields the protein CARGAMGKETQYF. The gene calls are TRBV2 and TRBJ2-5; the D gene is possibly TRBD1 (5 bases). V was shortened by 9 bases and J by 3 bases, with 14 bases between the two germline ends. This CDR3 is built from 13 residues. The V gene's germline CDR1 is SNHLY and CDR2 FYNNEI.

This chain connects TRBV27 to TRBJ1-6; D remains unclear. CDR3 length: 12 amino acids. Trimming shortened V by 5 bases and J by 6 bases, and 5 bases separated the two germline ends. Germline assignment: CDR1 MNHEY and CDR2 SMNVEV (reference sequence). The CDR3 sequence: CASSLINSPLHF. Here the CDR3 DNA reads TGTGCCAGCAGTCTAATTAATTCACCCCTCCACTTT.

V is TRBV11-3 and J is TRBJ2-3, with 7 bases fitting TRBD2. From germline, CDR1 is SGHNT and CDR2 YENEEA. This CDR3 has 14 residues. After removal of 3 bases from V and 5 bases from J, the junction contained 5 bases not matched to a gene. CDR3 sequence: CASSFSGREDTQYF. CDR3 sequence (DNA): TGTGCCAGCAGCTTTAGCGGGCGTGAAGATACGCAGTATTTT.

CDR3 in DNA: TGTGCCAGCAGCTCCGGCGGTTCAGATACGCAGTATTTT. Translation: CASSSGGSDTQYF. The J gene is TRBJ2-3, the V gene TRBV28; D remains ambiguous. The V gene lost 6 bases and the J gene lost 4 bases, with 11 bases spanning the gap. CDR3 length: 13 residues. The germline gives CDR1 MDHEN, CDR2 SYDVKM. The full variable domain, rest sourced from reference TRBV28 and TRBJ2-3, is DVKVTQSSRYLVKRTGEKVFLECVQDMDHENMFWYRQDPGLGLRLIYFSYDVKMKEKGDIPEGYSVSREKKERFSLILESASTNQTSMYLCASSSGGSDTQYFGPGTRLTVL.

The CDR3 DNA is TGTGCCAGCAGCTGGTATGGACAGGGGACCTATGGCTACACCTTC. This sequence encodes CASSWYGQGTYGYTF. The chain joins TRBV5-6 to TRBJ1-2; TRBD1 matches 9 bases. The CDR3 is 15 residues long. The V segment lost 3 bases and the J segment 4 bases; nucleotides outside the gene matches: 7. The germline V gene encodes CDR1 SGHDT and CDR2 YYEEEE.

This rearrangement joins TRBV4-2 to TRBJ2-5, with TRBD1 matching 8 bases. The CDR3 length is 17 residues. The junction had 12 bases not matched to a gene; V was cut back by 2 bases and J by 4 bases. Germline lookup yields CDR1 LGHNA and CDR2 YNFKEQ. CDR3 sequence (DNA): TGTGCCAGCAGCCAATTTTTGGACAGGGAAGGTGGAGAGACCCAGTACTTC. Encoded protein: CASSQFLDREGGETQYF.

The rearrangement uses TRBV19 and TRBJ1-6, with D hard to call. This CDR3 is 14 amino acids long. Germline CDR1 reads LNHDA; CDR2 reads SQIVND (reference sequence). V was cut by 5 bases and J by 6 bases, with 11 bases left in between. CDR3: CASSGRGGNSPLHF. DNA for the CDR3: TGTGCCAGTAGTGGCCGGGGAGGTAATTCACCCCTCCACTTT. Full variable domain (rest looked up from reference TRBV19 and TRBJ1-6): DGGITQSPKYLFRKEGQNVTLSCEQNLNHDAMYWYRQDPGQGLRLIYYSQIVNDFQKGDIAEGYSVSREKKESFPLTVTSAQKNPTAFYLCASSGRGGNSPLHFGNGTRLTVT.

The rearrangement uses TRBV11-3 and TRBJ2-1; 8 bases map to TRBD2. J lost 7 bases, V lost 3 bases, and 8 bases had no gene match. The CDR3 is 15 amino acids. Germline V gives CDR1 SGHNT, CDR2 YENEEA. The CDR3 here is CASSFSGSPLNEQFF. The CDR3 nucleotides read TGTGCCAGCAGCTTCAGCGGGAGTCCACTGAATGAGCAGTTCTTC. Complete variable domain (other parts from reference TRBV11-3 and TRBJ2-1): EAGVVQSPRYKIIEKKQPVAFWCNPISGHNTLYWYLQNLGQGPELLIRYENEEAVDDSQLPKDRFSAERLKGVDSTLKIQPAELGDSAVYLCASSFSGSPLNEQFFGPGTRLTVL.